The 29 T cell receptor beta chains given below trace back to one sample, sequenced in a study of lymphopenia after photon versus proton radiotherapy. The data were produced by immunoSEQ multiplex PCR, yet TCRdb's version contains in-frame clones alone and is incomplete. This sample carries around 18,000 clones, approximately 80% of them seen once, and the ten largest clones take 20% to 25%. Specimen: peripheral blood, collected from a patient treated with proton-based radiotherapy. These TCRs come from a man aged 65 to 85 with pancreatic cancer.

In DNA form, the CDR3 reads TGTGCCAGCAGCTTAGGAAGCTACAATGAGCAGTTCTTC. Translation: CASSLGSYNEQFF. The gene calls are TRBV7-2 and TRBJ2-1; D ambiguous. This CDR3 is 13 amino acids long. Germline V gene sequence: CDR1 SGHTA, CDR2 FQGNSA. V was cut by 1 base and J by 3 bases, with 4 bases left in between.

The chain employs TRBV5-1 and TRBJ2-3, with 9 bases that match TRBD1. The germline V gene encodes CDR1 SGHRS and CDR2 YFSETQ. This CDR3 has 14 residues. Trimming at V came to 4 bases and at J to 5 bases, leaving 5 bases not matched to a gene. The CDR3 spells CASSGGTGRDTQYF. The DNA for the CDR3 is TGCGCCAGCAGCGGCGGGACAGGGAGAGATACGCAGTATTTT.

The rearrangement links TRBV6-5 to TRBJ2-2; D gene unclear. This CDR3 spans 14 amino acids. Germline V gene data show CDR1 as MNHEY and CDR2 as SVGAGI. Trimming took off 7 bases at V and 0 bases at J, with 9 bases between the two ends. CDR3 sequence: CASNIGPNTGELFF. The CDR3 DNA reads TGTGCCAGCAATATTGGACCGAACACCGGGGAGCTGTTTTTT.

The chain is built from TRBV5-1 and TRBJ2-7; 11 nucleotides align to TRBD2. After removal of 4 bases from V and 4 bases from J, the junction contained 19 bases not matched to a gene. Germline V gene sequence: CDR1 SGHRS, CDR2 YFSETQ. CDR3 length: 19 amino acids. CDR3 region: CASSAAPSGGIFLDYEQYF. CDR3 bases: TGCGCCAGCAGCGCCGCCCCTAGCGGGGGGATCTTTCTCGATTACGAGCAGTACTTC. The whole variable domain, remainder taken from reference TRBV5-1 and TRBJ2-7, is KAGVTQTPRYLIKTRGQQVTLSCSPISGHRSVSWYQQTPGQGLQFLFEYFSETQRNKGNFPGRFSGRQFSNSRSEMNVSTLELGDSALYLCASSAAPSGGIFLDYEQYFGPGTRLTVT.

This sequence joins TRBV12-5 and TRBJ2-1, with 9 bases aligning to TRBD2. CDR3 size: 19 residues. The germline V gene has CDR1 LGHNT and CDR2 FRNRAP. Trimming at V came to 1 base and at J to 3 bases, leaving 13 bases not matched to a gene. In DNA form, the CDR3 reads TGTGCTAGTGGTTTGGCCCCTCGGCTAGCGGGAAATGACTACAATGAGCAGTTCTTC. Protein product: CASGLAPRLAGNDYNEQFF.

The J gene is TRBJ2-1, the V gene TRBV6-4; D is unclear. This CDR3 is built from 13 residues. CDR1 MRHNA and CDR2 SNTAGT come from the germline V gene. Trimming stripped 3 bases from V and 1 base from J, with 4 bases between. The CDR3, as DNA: TGTGCCAGCAGTGAGGATTCCTACAATGAGCAGTTCTTC. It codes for CASSEDSYNEQFF.

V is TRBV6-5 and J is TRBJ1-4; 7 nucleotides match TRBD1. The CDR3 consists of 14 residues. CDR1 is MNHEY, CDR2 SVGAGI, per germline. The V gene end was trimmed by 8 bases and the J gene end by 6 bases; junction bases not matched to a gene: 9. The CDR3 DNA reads TGTGCCAGCCGAACAGGGGTTCGTGATGAAAAACTGTTTTTT. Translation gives CASRTGVRDEKLFF.

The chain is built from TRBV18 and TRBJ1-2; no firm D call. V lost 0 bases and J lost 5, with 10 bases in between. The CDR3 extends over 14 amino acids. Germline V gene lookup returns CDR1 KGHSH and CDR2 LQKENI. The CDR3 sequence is CASSPPDGRYGYTF. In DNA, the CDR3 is TGTGCCAGCTCACCACCGGACGGAAGATATGGCTACACCTTC.

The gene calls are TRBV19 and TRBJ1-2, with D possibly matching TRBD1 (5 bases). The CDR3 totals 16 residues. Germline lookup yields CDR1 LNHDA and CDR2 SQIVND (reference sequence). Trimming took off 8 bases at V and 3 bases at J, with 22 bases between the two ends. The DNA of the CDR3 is TGTGCCAGTGCCCTGACAGCTCAACACCCCCACTATGGCTACACCTTC. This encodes CASALTAQHPHYGYTF.

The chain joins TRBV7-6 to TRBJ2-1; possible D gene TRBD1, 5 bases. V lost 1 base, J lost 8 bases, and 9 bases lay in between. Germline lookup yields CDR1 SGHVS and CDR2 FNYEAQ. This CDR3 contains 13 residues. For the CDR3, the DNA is TGTGCCAGCAGCTTAGTGGGGCGCGATGAGCAGTTCTTC. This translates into CASSLVGRDEQFF.

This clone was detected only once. The chain's CDR3 is CASSKGRGNYGYTF. DNA for the CDR3: TGTGCCAGTAGTAAGGGTAGGGGGAACTATGGCTACACCTTC. The chain employs TRBV19 and TRBJ1-2; D is possibly TRBD1 (6 bases). CDR3 length equals 14 residues. V was pared by 4 bases and J by 2 bases, with 11 bases between. CDR1 and CDR2 (germline): LNHDA, SQIVND (reference sequence).

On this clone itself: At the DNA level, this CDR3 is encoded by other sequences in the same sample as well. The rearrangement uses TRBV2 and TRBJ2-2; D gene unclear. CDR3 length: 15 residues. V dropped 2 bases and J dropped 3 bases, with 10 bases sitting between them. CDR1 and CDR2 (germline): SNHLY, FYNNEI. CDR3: CASSESTSDTGELFF. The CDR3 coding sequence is TGTGCCAGCAGTGAATCGACCAGCGACACCGGGGAGCTGTTTTTT.

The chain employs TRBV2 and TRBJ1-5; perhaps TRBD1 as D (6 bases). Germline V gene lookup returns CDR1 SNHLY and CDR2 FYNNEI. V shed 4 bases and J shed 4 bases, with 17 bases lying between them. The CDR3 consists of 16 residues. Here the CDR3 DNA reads TGTGCCAGCAGTGGAAAGGGGGGGCCCAGGAATCAGCCCCAGCATTTT. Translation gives CASSGKGGPRNQPQHF.

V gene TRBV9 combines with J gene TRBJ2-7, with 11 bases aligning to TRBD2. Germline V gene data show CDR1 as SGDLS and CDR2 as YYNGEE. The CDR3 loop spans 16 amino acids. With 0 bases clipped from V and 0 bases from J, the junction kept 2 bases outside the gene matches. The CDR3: CASSVGGLAASYEQYF. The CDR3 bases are TGTGCCAGCAGCGTAGGGGGACTAGCGGCCTCCTACGAGCAGTACTTC.

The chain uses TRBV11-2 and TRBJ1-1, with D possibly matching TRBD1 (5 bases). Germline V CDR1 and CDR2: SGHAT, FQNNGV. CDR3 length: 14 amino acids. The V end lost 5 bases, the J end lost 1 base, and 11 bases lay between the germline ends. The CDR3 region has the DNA TGTGCCAGCAGCGCCGACAGTTGGAACACTGAAGCTTTCTTT. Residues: CASSADSWNTEAFF.

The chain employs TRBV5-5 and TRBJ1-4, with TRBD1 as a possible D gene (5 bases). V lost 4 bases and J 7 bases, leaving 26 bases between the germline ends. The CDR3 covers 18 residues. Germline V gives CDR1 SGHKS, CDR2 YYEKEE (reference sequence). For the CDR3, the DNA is TGTGCCAGCAGCCCGGGACGGCAGGGCGGATTCGGTGGTGAAAAACTGTTTTTT. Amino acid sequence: CASSPGRQGGFGGEKLFF.

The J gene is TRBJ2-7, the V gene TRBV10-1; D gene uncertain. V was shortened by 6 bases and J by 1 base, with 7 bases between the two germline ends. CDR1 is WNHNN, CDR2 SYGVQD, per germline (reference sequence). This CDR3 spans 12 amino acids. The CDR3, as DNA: TGCGCCAGCAGCACCAATTCCTACGAGCAGTACTTC. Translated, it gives CASSTNSYEQYF.

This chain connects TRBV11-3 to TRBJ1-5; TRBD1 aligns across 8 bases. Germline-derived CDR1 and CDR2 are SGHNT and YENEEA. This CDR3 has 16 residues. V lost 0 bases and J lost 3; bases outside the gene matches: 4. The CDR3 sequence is CASSLDRTGYNQPQHF. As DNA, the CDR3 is TGTGCCAGCAGCTTAGATAGGACAGGGTACAATCAGCCCCAGCATTTT. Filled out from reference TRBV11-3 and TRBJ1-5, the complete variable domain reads EAGVVQSPRYKIIEKKQPVAFWCNPISGHNTLYWYLQNLGQGPELLIRYENEEAVDDSQLPKDRFSAERLKGVDSTLKIQPAELGDSAVYLCASSLDRTGYNQPQHFGDGTRLSIL.

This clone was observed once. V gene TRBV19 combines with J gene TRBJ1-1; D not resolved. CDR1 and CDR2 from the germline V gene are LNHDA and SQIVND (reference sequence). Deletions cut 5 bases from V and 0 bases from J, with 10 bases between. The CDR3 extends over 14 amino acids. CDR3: CASSHGGLNTEAFF. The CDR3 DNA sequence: TGTGCCAGTAGTCATGGAGGACTGAACACTGAAGCTTTCTTT.

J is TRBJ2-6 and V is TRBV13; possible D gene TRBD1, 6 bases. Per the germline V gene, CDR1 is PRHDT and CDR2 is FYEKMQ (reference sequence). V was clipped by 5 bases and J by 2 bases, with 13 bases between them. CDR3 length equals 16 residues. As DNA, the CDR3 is TGTGCCAGCAGCCTATATTCAGGGGCTGGGGCCAACGTCCTGACTTTC. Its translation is CASSLYSGAGANVLTF.

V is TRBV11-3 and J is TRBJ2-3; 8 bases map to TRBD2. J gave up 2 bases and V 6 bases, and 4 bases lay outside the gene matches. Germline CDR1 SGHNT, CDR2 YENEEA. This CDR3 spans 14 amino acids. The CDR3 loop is CASRAGVSTDTQYF. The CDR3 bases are TGTGCCAGCAGAGCGGGAGTTTCCACAGATACGCAGTATTTT.

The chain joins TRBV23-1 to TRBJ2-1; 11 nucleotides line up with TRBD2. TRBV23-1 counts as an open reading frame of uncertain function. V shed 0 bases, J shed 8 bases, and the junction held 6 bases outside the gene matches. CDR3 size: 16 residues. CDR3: CASSQSTSGSWYEQFF. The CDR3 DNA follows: TGCGCCAGCAGTCAATCTACTAGCGGGAGTTGGTATGAGCAGTTCTTC.

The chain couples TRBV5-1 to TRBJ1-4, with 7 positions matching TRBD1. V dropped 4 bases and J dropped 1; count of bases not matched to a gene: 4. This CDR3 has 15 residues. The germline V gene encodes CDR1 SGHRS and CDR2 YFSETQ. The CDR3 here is CASSVRTGTNEKLFF. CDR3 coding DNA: TGCGCCAGCAGCGTACGGACAGGAACTAATGAAAAACTGTTTTTT.

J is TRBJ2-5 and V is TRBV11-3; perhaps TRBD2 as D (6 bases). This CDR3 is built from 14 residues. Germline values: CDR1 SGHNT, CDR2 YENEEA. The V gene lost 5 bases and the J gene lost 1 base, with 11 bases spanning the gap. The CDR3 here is CASSPRDLQETQYF. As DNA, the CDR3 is TGTGCCAGCAGCCCGCGGGACCTCCAAGAGACCCAGTACTTC.

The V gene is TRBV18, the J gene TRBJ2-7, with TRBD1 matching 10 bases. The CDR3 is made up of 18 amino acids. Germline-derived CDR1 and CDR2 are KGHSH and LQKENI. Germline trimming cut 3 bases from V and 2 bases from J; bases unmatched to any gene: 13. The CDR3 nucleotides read TGTGCCAGCTCACCCACCTTCAAGACAGGGGGCGCACCCTACGAGCAGTACTTC. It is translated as CASSPTFKTGGAPYEQYF.

The CDR3 sequence is CASRRQENYGYTF. In nucleotides, the CDR3 is TGTGCCAGCAGACGACAGGAAAACTATGGCTACACCTTC. This chain links TRBV6-1 with TRBJ1-2; a weak D match, TRBD1 (6 bases). The CDR3 consists of 13 residues. Trimming removed 6 bases from V and 2 bases from J, with 10 bases in between. Germline-derived CDR1 and CDR2 are MNHNS and SASEGT.

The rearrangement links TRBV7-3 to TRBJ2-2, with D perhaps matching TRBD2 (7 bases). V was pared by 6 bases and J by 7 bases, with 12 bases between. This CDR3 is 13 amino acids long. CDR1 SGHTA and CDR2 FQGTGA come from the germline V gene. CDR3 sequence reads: CASSTGRVGELFF. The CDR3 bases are TGTGCCAGCAGTACAGGGAGGGTCGGGGAGCTGTTTTTT. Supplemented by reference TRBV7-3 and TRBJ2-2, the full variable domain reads GAGVSQTPSNKVTEKGKYVELRCDPISGHTALYWYRQSLGQGPEFLIYFQGTGAADDSGLPNDRFFAVRPEGSVSTLKIQRTERGDSAVYLCASSTGRVGELFFGEGSRLTVL.

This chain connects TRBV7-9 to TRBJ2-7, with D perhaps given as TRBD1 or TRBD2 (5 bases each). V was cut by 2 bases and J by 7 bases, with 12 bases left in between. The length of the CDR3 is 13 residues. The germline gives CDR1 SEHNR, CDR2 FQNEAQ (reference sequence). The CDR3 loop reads CASSLQAGAEQYF. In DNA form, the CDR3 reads TGTGCCAGCAGCTTACAGGCCGGGGCTGAGCAGTACTTC.

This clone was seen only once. CDR3 sequence reads: CASSLLAAGANVLTF. In nucleotides, the CDR3 is TGTGCCAGCAGCTTACTAGCGGCTGGGGCCAACGTCCTGACTTTC. The chain recombines TRBV7-3 with TRBJ2-6; 7 nucleotides line up with TRBD2. The V and J ends lost 2 bases and 2 bases, in that order; junction bases with no gene match: 0. The germline V gene encodes CDR1 SGHTA and CDR2 FQGTGA. This CDR3 is 15 amino acids long.